This T cell receptor beta chain appears in the sequencing data of a study of early stage breast cancer tumors. Each sample had two DNA replicates, around 0.45 ug blood or about 1.4 ug tissue. The method was immunoSEQ multiplex PCR; TCRdb's version includes in-frame clones alone and lacks a portion of them. The table has tens of thousands of clones, approximately 72% seen once. This CDR3 comprises 19 residues. Per germline, CDR1 LGHNA and CDR2 YSLEER. V trimming: 0 bases; J trimming: 0 bases; junction bases outside the gene matches: 11. Broader study findings: Comparing each tissue with blood distinguished tumor from normal in 14 of 16 patients. Enriched TCRB sequences shared across patients were mostly commonly generated sequences.

With respect to this clone: Antigen specificity is unknown.

Sequencing was performed on blood. This clonotype originated in a person aged 50-59 years with breast cancer. This sequence joins TRBV4-3 and TRBJ2-3; 8 bases agree with TRBD1. CDR3 in amino acids: CASSQDGQGAGFSTDTQYF. The CDR3 DNA is TGCGCCAGCAGCCAAGATGGGCAGGGGGCGGGTTTTAGCACAGATACGCAGTATTTT.